This entry lists 21 T cell receptor beta chains sequenced from one sample in a study of CD8 T cells in ankylosing spondylitis. Study findings and constraints: Eight or nine highly homologous variants formed a TCR beta motif that appeared characteristic of ankylosing spondylitis blood.

What these receptors recognize is not known. TCRdb called the 5' RACE reads again in MiXCR, with one record for every CDR3 protein. Of 350,000 to 450,000 distinct CDR3 sequences listed, around 26% were seen once; the top ten hold about 0.92%. Specimen: blood, either unsorted or a sorted T cell fraction (not recorded which). These receptor sequences come from a male donor with ankylosing spondylitis.

The gene calls are TRBV20-1 and TRBJ2-3; 10 positions agree with TRBD2. With V trimmed by 2 bases and J by 6 bases, 8 bases remained unmatched. Germline V CDR1 and CDR2: DFQATT, SNEGSKA (reference sequence). The CDR3 has 15 amino acids. This chain's CDR3 is CSARPGLAKRDTQYF. The CDR3 region has the DNA TGCAGTGCTAGACCGGGACTAGCGAAAAGGGATACGCAGTATTTT.

The CDR3 DNA is TGCAGTGCTAGACGGACTAGCGGGATCGGCTACAATGAGCAGTTCTTC. Its protein is CSARRTSGIGYNEQFF. The chain uses TRBV20-1 and TRBJ2-1, with 12 bases aligning to TRBD2. Germline CDR1 is DFQATT and CDR2 is SNEGSKA (reference sequence). V lost 2 bases and J lost 3; bases outside the gene matches: 5. The CDR3 has 16 residues.

The CDR3 nucleotides read TGTGCCAGCAGCGCAATGACTAATGAAAAACTGTTTTTT. Amino acid sequence: CASSAMTNEKLFF. This sequence joins TRBV7-9 and TRBJ1-4; D not certain. Trimming cost V 5 bases and J 2 bases, with 6 bases left between them. Germline CDR1 reads SEHNR; CDR2 reads FQNEAQ (reference sequence). This CDR3 region has 13 residues.

A few counts support this clonotype. Here the CDR3 reads CASSLETDRTDTQYF. The CDR3 bases are TGTGCCAGCAGTTTGGAAACAGATCGCACAGATACGCAGTATTTT. This chain connects TRBV12-3 or TRBV12-4 to TRBJ2-3, with unresolved D. Trimming took off 3 bases at V and 1 base at J, with 11 bases between the two ends. The CDR3 totals 15 residues.

The chain is built from TRBV5-1 and TRBJ2-1; tentative D call: TRBD2 (5 bases). Looked up from germline, CDR1 is SGHRS and CDR2 is YFSETQ. The CDR3 extends over 14 amino acids. V was shortened by 3 bases and J by 5 bases, with 12 bases between the two germline ends. The CDR3 sequence is CASSSGFGDNEQFF. In DNA, the CDR3 is TGCGCCAGCAGCTCGGGATTTGGGGACAATGAGCAGTTCTTC.

This clonotype has just one count. This chain joins TRBV5-1 and TRBJ1-6, with TRBD1 identical over 9 bases. Losses at the gene ends were 4 bases for V and 9 bases for J; bases not matched to a gene: 8. Germline values: CDR1 SGHRS, CDR2 YFSETQ. The CDR3 contains 15 residues. The CDR3 is CASSLPGQGGSPLHF. The CDR3, as DNA: TGCGCCAGCAGCCTGCCGGGACAGGGAGGTTCACCCCTCCACTTT. Complete variable domain (other parts from reference TRBV5-1 and TRBJ1-6): KAGVTQTPRYLIKTRGQQVTLSCSPISGHRSVSWYQQTPGQGLQFLFEYFSETQRNKGNFPGRFSGRQFSNSRSEMNVSTLELGDSALYLCASSLPGQGGSPLHFGNGTRLTVT.

Note on this clonotype: An end of the junction differs from the germline gene, which may be a read error. The chain joins TRBV5-5 to TRBJ1-2; 7 bases are shared with TRBD1. The CDR3 totals 14 residues. Germline V lookup: CDR1 SGHKS, CDR2 YYEKEE (reference sequence). CDR3 nucleotides: TGTGCCAGCAGCTTGGGGCGTCTGACAGGGTACGCTCGCTTC. Translation: CASSLGRLTGYARF.

The chain links TRBV24-1 to TRBJ2-5; either TRBD1 or TRBD2 may supply D (5 bases each). The CDR3 contains 15 residues. Germline CDR1 is KGHDR and CDR2 is SFDVKD. The V and J ends lost 8 bases and 2 bases respectively, with 17 bases between them. The CDR3 nucleotides read TGTGCCACCACCGCCGGGACGGCTGGGCAAGAGACCCAGTACTTC. Its protein product is CATTAGTAGQETQYF.

This clonotype came up many times. The CDR3 loop reads CATSAEGAADTQYF. In nucleotides, the CDR3 is TGTGCCACCAGTGCGGAGGGGGCGGCAGATACGCAGTATTTT. The chain has TRBV24-1 and TRBJ2-3; D possibly corresponds to TRBD1 (7 bases). The ends were cut back, 5 bases at V and 4 bases at J, with 12 bases in the middle. From germline, CDR1 is KGHDR and CDR2 SFDVKD. This CDR3 comprises 14 residues.

There are a few counts of this clonotype. A much larger clone differs by one base, so this may be a read error. This chain joins TRBV7-9 and TRBJ1-1; D unclear. Germline-derived CDR1 and CDR2 are SEHNR and FQNEAQ (reference sequence). CDR3 size: 12 residues. The ends were cut back, 1 base at V and 4 bases at J, with 4 bases in the middle. The CDR3 reads CASSLVITEAFF. The CDR3 DNA follows: TGTGCCAGCAGCTTAGTGATCACTGAAGCTTTCTTT.

A few counts support this clonotype. This chain connects TRBV5-1 to TRBJ2-3; 7 positions agree with TRBD1. The J segment lost 4 bases and the V segment lost 3 bases, leaving 2 bases of the junction unmatched. The CDR3 has 13 residues. Looked up from germline, CDR1 is SGHRS and CDR2 is YFSETQ. The DNA for the CDR3 is TGCGCCAGCAGCTCACAGGGGCCAGATACGCAGTATTTT. As protein: CASSSQGPDTQYF.

This clonotype occurred a few times. The chain employs TRBV14 and TRBJ2-5, with a tentative D call TRBD1 (6 bases). Germline CDR1 SGHDN, CDR2 FVKESK. Trimming stripped 3 bases from V and 5 bases from J, with 16 bases between. The CDR3 is 15 residues long. CDR3 sequence (DNA): TGTGCCAGCAGCCAGGGTCAGGGGATATTGGAGACCCAGTACTTC. Amino acid sequence: CASSQGQGILETQYF.

This chain uses TRBV10-3 with TRBJ2-7; D assignment may be TRBD1 or TRBD2 (5 bases each). The germline V gene has CDR1 ENHRY and CDR2 SYGVKD. Trimming left V 11 bases short and J 2 bases short, with 13 bases between. This CDR3 has 12 amino acids. The CDR3 reads CASSRGPYEQYF. As DNA, the CDR3 is TGTGCCTCTAGTCGGGGCCCCTACGAGCAGTACTTC.

This clonotype was seen a few times. V usage is TRBV6-1 and J usage is TRBJ1-2; 8 positions agree with TRBD1. The CDR3 sequence is 14 residues long. Germline values: CDR1 MNHNS, CDR2 SASEGT. With 6 bases clipped from V and 4 bases from J, the junction kept 7 bases outside the gene matches. The CDR3 DNA is TGTGCCAGCAGCACGGACAGGGCCAGCTATGGCTACACCTTC. Encoded protein: CASSTDRASYGYTF.

This clonotype turned up a few times. The V gene is TRBV6-2 or TRBV6-3, the J gene TRBJ1-5; D not certain. This CDR3 comprises 14 residues. CDR1 MNHEY and CDR2 SVGEGT come from the germline V gene. The V and J ends lost 2 bases and 9 bases respectively, with 14 bases between them. The CDR3 region is CASSYEAGVRPQHF. As DNA, the CDR3 is TGTGCCAGCAGTTACGAGGCGGGAGTGCGGCCCCAGCATTTT.

The chain couples TRBV3-1 to TRBJ2-7, with D tentatively TRBD1 or TRBD2 (5 bases each). Between the trimmed V and J ends, which lost 4 bases and 6 bases, there was a span of 19 bases. Germline values: CDR1 LGHDT, CDR2 YNNKEL (reference sequence). This CDR3 contains 15 residues. CDR3 DNA: TGTGCCAGCAGCCCAACTAGGGGAGCGCTGGGCGAGCAGTACTTC. It is translated as CASSPTRGALGEQYF.

This chain connects TRBV6-1 to TRBJ1-2; D remains ambiguous. This CDR3 contains 11 residues. Germline V gene lookup returns CDR1 MNHNS and CDR2 SASEGT. V was clipped by 2 bases and J by 7 bases, with 5 bases between them. For the CDR3, the DNA is TGTGCCAGCAGTGAACTGAGTGGCTACACCTTC. Translated: CASSELSGYTF.

This chain links TRBV20-1 with TRBJ2-1, with 10 positions matching TRBD2. Germline V gene data show CDR1 as DFQATT and CDR2 as SNEGSKA (reference sequence). V trimming: 0 bases; J trimming: 5 bases; junction bases outside the gene matches: 7. The CDR3 covers 16 residues. DNA of the CDR3: TGCAGTGCTAGAGATTTCCTCGGACTAGCGGACAATGAGCAGTTCTTC. It is translated as CSARDFLGLADNEQFF.

The chain carries TRBV7-9 and TRBJ2-4, with no clear D. Germline CDR1 SEHNR, CDR2 FQNEAQ (reference sequence). CDR3 size: 15 residues. Trimming left V 2 bases short and J 5 bases short, with 13 bases between. CDR3 protein: CASSLSWQAENIQYF. CDR3 DNA: TGTGCCAGCAGCTTAAGCTGGCAGGCCGAAAACATTCAGTACTTC.

This clonotype has more than one count but fewer than ten. J is TRBJ1-1 and V is TRBV20-1, with a tentative D call TRBD1 (5 bases). V lost 6 bases and J lost 0, with 11 bases in between. The CDR3 has 13 residues. Germline loops: CDR1 DFQATT, CDR2 SNEGSKA (reference sequence). The CDR3 loop reads CSAQTEMNTEAFF. The CDR3 DNA reads as TGCAGTGCCCAGACAGAAATGAACACTGAAGCTTTCTTT.

CDR3 region: CASSLGGGNSNQPQHF. The CDR3 DNA reads as TGTGCCAGCAGCTTAGGTGGGGGGAATAGCAATCAGCCCCAGCATTTT. This sequence joins TRBV7-8 and TRBJ1-5; possibly TRBD1 for D (5 bases). The length of the CDR3 is 16 residues. In germline, CDR1 is SGHVS, CDR2 FQNEAQ. V lost 1 base, J lost 0 bases, and 10 bases lay in between.